This T cell receptor beta chain derives from a study of blood T cell repertoires in COVID-19. Study-wide background: Acute-phase and convalescent COVID-19 samples originated in the United States, Italy and Spain. Sample material is recorded as cDNA or gDNA derived from T cells, B-cell-depleted T cells, or PBMCs.

This clone came up once. Per the original data handling: Amplification of reference gene primers provided the estimated nucleated cell counts. Sequenced by immunoSEQ multiplex PCR; TCRdb stores in-frame clones only, minus some. V and J calls and clone size come straight from that table; D and trimming were deduced from the DNA. The sample carries roughly 94,000 clones, 84% recorded once. Looked up from germline, CDR1 is MGHRA and CDR2 is YSYEKL. There are 17 residues in the CDR3. The V and J ends lost 8 bases and 1 base, in that order; junction bases with no gene match: 11. Specimen: peripheral blood. The rearrangement links TRBV4-1 to TRBJ2-2; 9 bases line up with TRBD2. This TCR was sampled from a man in his sixties with acute or convalescent COVID-19. The CDR3: CASFNGLAGRNTGELFF. The CDR3 DNA reads TGCGCCAGCTTTAATGGGCTAGCGGGGAGGAACACCGGGGAGCTGTTTTTT.